The rows below give T cell receptor beta chains drawn from one sample of a study of blood T cell repertoires in COVID-19. Repertoires were generated with immunoSEQ multiplex PCR, while TCRdb's copy carries only in-frame clones and drops some. The sample yields about 160,000 clones, about four fifths seen once. Sequencing was done on a sample of peripheral blood. The source of these receptors is a man in his 70s with acute or convalescent COVID-19. CDR3s include the opening cysteine and the closing phenylalanine or tryptophan. A D gene is named only where the DNA matches it firmly. Clone size is given for some rows only: seen once, a few or many times, or a class if the clone is expanded.

d_call: -; clone_size: -; v_call: TRBV5-1; j_call: TRBJ2-7; cdr3_nt: TGCGCCAGCAGCCCCGGGCAGGGTTTTCCCTACGAGCAGTACTTC; cdr3_aa: CASSPGQGFPYEQYF
d_call: TRBD1; clone_size: once; v_call: TRBV19; j_call: TRBJ1-4; cdr3_nt: TGTGCCAGTAGTACACAGGGGTCAACTAATGAAAAACTGTTTTTT; cdr3_aa: CASSTQGSTNEKLFF
d_call: -; clone_size: -; v_call: TRBV2; j_call: TRBJ1-1; cdr3_nt: TGTGCCAGCAGGGTACGGGGGACGAACACTGAAGCTTTCTTT; cdr3_aa: CASRVRGTNTEAFF
d_call: -; clone_size: -; v_call: TRBV6-5; j_call: TRBJ2-6; cdr3_nt: TGTGCCAGCAGTTACGGCAGCTCTGGGGCCAACGTCCTGACTTTC; cdr3_aa: CASSYGSSGANVLTF
d_call: TRBD2; clone_size: -; v_call: TRBV5-1; j_call: TRBJ2-7; cdr3_nt: TGCGCCAGCAGCCCACTTTCGCGGGGGGACGAGCAGTACTTC; cdr3_aa: CASSPLSRGDEQYF
d_call: TRBD1; clone_size: -; v_call: TRBV10-3; j_call: TRBJ2-7; cdr3_nt: TGTGCCATCAGTGAGTCGACAGGGTCCGAGCAGTACTTC; cdr3_aa: CAISESTGSEQYF
d_call: -; clone_size: few; v_call: TRBV12-3/TRBV12-4; j_call: TRBJ1-6; cdr3_nt: TGTGCCAGCAGACTTAACAATTCACCCCTCCACTTT; cdr3_aa: CASRLNNSPLHF
d_call: -; clone_size: -; v_call: TRBV6-6; j_call: TRBJ1-5; cdr3_nt: TGTGCCAGCAGTTACTCGAACAAGAATCAGCCCCAGCATTTT; cdr3_aa: CASSYSNKNQPQHF
d_call: -; clone_size: -; v_call: TRBV28; j_call: TRBJ1-5; cdr3_nt: TGTGCCAGCAGTTTATTTGCGGACAATCAGCCCCAGCATTTT; cdr3_aa: CASSLFADNQPQHF
d_call: -; clone_size: -; v_call: TRBV3-1/TRBV3-2; j_call: TRBJ1-2; cdr3_nt: TGTGCCAGCAGCCACCTTAACCGGGGAGGGGAGGGGTATGGCTACACCTTC; cdr3_aa: CASSHLNRGGEGYGYTF
d_call: TRBD2; clone_size: -; v_call: TRBV7-9; j_call: TRBJ2-3; cdr3_nt: TGTGCCAGCAGCTACGGACTAGTCACAGATACGCAGTATTTT; cdr3_aa: CASSYGLVTDTQYF
d_call: -; clone_size: -; v_call: TRBV28; j_call: TRBJ2-2; cdr3_nt: TGTGCCAGCACAACCGGGGAGCTGTTTTTT; cdr3_aa: CASTTGELFF
d_call: -; clone_size: once; v_call: TRBV5-4; j_call: TRBJ1-1; cdr3_nt: TGTGCCAGCAGGCAAGGCGGGGGGAACACTGAAGCTTTCTTT; cdr3_aa: CASRQGGGNTEAFF
d_call: TRBD2; clone_size: -; v_call: TRBV9; j_call: TRBJ2-3; cdr3_nt: TGTGCCAGCTCCACCGGGACTAGCAGCACAGATACGCAGTATTTT; cdr3_aa: CASSTGTSSTDTQYF
d_call: -; clone_size: -; v_call: TRBV5-1; j_call: TRBJ1-1; cdr3_nt: TGCGCCAGCACACAGGAGGCAGGGGCAGTCACTGAAGCTTTCTTT; cdr3_aa: CASTQEAGAVTEAFF
d_call: -; clone_size: once; v_call: TRBV1; j_call: TRBJ2-1; cdr3_nt: TGCACCAGCAGCCGCCTGCGGGGTTGGACTTACAATGAGCAGTTCTTC; cdr3_aa: CTSSRLRGWTYNEQFF
d_call: TRBD1; clone_size: -; v_call: TRBV11-2; j_call: TRBJ2-2; cdr3_nt: TGTGCCAGCAGCTACCGGGACAGGGTCACCGGGGAGCTGTTTTTT; cdr3_aa: CASSYRDRVTGELFF
d_call: -; clone_size: -; v_call: TRBV3-1/TRBV3-2; j_call: TRBJ1-5; cdr3_nt: TGTGCCAGCAGCCAAGAATACAGTACCAATCAGCCCCAGCATTTT; cdr3_aa: CASSQEYSTNQPQHF
d_call: -; clone_size: -; v_call: TRBV7-8; j_call: TRBJ1-5; cdr3_nt: TGTGCCAGCAGCCCCCCGACAGAGAAAGCAATCAGGCCCCAGCATTTT; cdr3_aa: CASSPPTEKAIRPQHF
d_call: -; clone_size: -; v_call: TRBV4-2; j_call: TRBJ2-5; cdr3_nt: TGTGCCAGCAGCCAAGCAGGGGCAGAGACCCAGTACTTC; cdr3_aa: CASSQAGAETQYF